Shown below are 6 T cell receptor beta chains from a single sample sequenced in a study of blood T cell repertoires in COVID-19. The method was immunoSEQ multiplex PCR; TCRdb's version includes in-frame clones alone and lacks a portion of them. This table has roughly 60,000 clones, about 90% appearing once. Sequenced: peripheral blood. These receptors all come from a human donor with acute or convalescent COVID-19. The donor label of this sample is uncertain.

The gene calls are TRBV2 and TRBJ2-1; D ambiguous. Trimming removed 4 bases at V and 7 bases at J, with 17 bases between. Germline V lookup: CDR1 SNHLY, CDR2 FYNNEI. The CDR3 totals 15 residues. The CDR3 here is CASSASYRTENEQFF. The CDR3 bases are TGTGCCAGCAGTGCCAGCTACCGAACGGAGAATGAGCAGTTCTTC.

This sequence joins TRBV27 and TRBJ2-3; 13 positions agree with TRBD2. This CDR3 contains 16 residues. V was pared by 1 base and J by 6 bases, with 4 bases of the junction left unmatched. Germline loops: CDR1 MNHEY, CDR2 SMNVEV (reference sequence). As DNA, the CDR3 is TGTGCCAGCAGTTTATTGTGGACTAGCGGGAGTGATACGCAGTATTTT. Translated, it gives CASSLLWTSGSDTQYF.

CDR3 sequence: CASRERAAGGANEQYF. As DNA, the CDR3 is TGTGCCAGCAGGGAGCGTGCAGCGGGAGGGGCCAACGAGCAGTACTTC. The gene calls are TRBV3-1 (or the pseudogene TRBV3-2) and TRBJ2-7; 10 bases agree with TRBD2. The germline gives CDR1 LGHDT, CDR2 YNNKEL (reference sequence). J was trimmed by 5 bases and V by 6 bases; bases with no gene match: 13. The length of the CDR3 is 16 residues.

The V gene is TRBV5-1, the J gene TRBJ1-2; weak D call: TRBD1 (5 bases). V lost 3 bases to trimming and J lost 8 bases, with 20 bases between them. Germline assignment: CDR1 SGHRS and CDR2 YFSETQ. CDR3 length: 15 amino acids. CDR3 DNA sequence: TGCGCCAGCAGCTACGGGGAGGGGAGGACTTACGGCTACACCTTC. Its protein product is CASSYGEGRTYGYTF.

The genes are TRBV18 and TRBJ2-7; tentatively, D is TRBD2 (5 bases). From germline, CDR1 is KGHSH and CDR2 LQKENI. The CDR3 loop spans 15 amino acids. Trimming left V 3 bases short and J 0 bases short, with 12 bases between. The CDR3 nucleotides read TGTGCCAGCTCACCGACTATTACAAGCTCCTACGAGCAGTACTTC. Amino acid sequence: CASSPTITSSYEQYF. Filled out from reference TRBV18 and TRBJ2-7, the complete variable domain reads NAGVMQNPRHLVRRRGQEARLRCSPMKGHSHVYWYRQLPEEGLKFMVYLQKENIIDESGMPKERFSAEFPKEGPSILRIQQVVRGDSAAYFCASSPTITSSYEQYFGPGTRLTVT.

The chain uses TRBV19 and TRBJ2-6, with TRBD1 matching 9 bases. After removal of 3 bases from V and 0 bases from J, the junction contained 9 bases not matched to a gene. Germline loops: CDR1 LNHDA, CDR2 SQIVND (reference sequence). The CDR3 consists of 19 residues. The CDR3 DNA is TGTGCCAGTAGTATGCCCCCGGACAGGGGAACCTCTGGGGCCAACGTCCTGACTTTC. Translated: CASSMPPDRGTSGANVLTF.